This TCR beta chain was retrieved from a study of neurological immune-mediated disorders. In this sample, this clonotype turned up many times. The antigen remains undetermined. In germline, CDR1 is DFQATT, CDR2 SNEGSKA (reference sequence). CDR3 length equals 14 residues. V shed 5 bases and J 4 bases; nucleotides not matched to a gene: 7. Points from the study as a whole: Patients with HTLV-1-associated myelopathy had the highest level of TCR clonal expansion, whereas patients with multiple sclerosis had the lowest level, falling beneath the level found in healthy controls. The absence of any CDR3 amino acid sequence shared by expanded clones across subjects suggests that repertoires were private in all groups.

Each CDR3 protein is one row after TCRdb ran MiXCR on the 5' RACE reads. The sample includes around 69,000 distinct CDR3 sequences, 3.5% to 5% of them seen just once. Sample: PBMCs. V and J are TRBV20-1 and TRBJ2-1; 8 positions match TRBD2. This clonotype was obtained from a young man with multiple sclerosis. The CDR3 protein is CSAQRGNTYNEQFF. DNA for the CDR3: TGCAGTGCTCAGCGGGGGAACACTTACAATGAGCAGTTCTTC.